A selection of T cell receptor beta chains follows, all from one sample in a study of blood T cell repertoires in COVID-19. Only in-frame clones appear in the TCRdb table, and some are missing; sequencing was by immunoSEQ multiplex PCR. The data contain a few hundred thousand clones, about four fifths of them singletons. The sequenced sample was peripheral blood. The receptors here all came from a human donor with acute or convalescent COVID-19. The donor label of this sample is uncertain. Each CDR3 is given with its conserved first and last residue. The D gene is left open where the match is weak. Rows may omit the clone size; those that give it use once, few, many or a size class.

cdr3_aa,cdr3_nt,cdr3_length,d_call,clone_size,j_call,v_call
CASSPTAGSNTEAFF,TGCGCCAGCTCCCCCACAGCAGGGTCGAACACTGAAGCTTTCTTT,15,.,.,TRBJ1-1,TRBV5-1
CAWSPTSNRDGQGYTF,TGTGCCTGGAGTCCTACCTCTAACAGGGATGGTCAGGGCTACACCTTC,16,.,.,TRBJ1-2,TRBV30
CASSDGGSGEAFF,TGCGCCAGCAGTGATGGGGGGTCAGGGGAAGCTTTCTTT,13,.,.,TRBJ1-1,TRBV10-1
CASSLVAGGSTDTQYF,TGTGCCAGCAGCCTCGTAGCGGGAGGGAGCACAGATACGCAGTATTTT,16,TRBD2,.,TRBJ2-3,TRBV11-2
CASSLGTSNQPQHF,TGTGCCAGCAGCCTAGGGACAAGCAATCAGCCCCAGCATTTT,14,.,.,TRBJ1-5,TRBV5-8
CASSPLRNEQFF,TGTGCCAGCAGTCCCCTTCGCAATGAGCAGTTCTTC,12,.,.,TRBJ2-1,TRBV2
CASSPRGEYTEAFF,TGTGCCAGCTCACCTCGGGGAGAATACACTGAAGCTTTCTTT,14,.,once,TRBJ1-1,TRBV18
CASSQGGLAYHEQFF,TGTGCCAGCAGCCAAGGGGGACTAGCGTACCATGAGCAGTTCTTC,15,TRBD2,.,TRBJ2-1,TRBV4-2
CASKTGGGEQYF,TGTGCCAGCAAGACAGGGGGAGGCGAGCAGTACTTC,12,TRBD1,once,TRBJ2-7,TRBV6-5
CAWSKGANQPQHF,TGTGCCTGGAGTAAGGGGGCTAATCAGCCCCAGCATTTT,13,TRBD1,once,TRBJ1-5,TRBV30
CASSRRTGRRGWYGYTF,TGTGCCAGCAGCCGGCGGACAGGCAGGAGAGGCTGGTATGGCTACACCTTC,17,TRBD1,many,TRBJ1-2,TRBV3-1/TRBV3-2
CASSPPLEGGLNSGANVLTF,TGTGCCAGCAGCCCTCCCTTAGAGGGAGGATTGAACTCTGGGGCCAACGTCCTGACTTTC,20,.,.,TRBJ2-6,TRBV7-6
CASRGLAVTGELFF,TGTGCCAGCAGGGGACTAGCGGTCACCGGGGAGCTGTTTTTT,14,TRBD2,.,TRBJ2-2,TRBV6-5
CASSDLGQGKNSPLHF,TGTGCCAGTAGTGACCTTGGACAGGGAAAGAATTCACCCCTCCACTTT,16,TRBD1,.,TRBJ1-6,TRBV19
CAWSVWRGRGYTF,TGTGCCTGGAGTGTTTGGCGGGGGCGAGGCTACACCTTC,13,.,.,TRBJ1-2,TRBV30
CASSWSSGRAYEQYF,TGTGCCAGTAGTTGGAGTAGCGGGAGAGCTTACGAGCAGTACTTC,15,TRBD2,.,TRBJ2-7,TRBV19
CATSRDWSRGGAGTGELFF,TGTGCCACCAGCAGAGATTGGAGTCGCGGGGGGGCCGGAACCGGGGAGCTGTTTTTT,19,TRBD2,.,TRBJ2-2,TRBV15
CAIMDPRAGNTEAFF,TGTGCCATCATGGACCCTAGAGCGGGGAACACTGAAGCTTTCTTT,15,.,.,TRBJ1-1,TRBV7-8
CASSSALEGEGEKLFF,TGCGCCAGCAGCTCTGCTCTGGAAGGGGAGGGTGAAAAACTGTTTTTT,16,.,once,TRBJ1-4,TRBV10-2
CASSESGGPDIQYF,TGTGCCAGCAGTGAATCGGGAGGGCCGGACATTCAGTACTTC,14,TRBD2,.,TRBJ2-4,TRBV6-1
CASSSRRNYGYTF,TGTGCCAGCAGTTCTAGGCGCAACTATGGCTACACCTTC,13,.,few,TRBJ1-2,TRBV27
CASSLGGTGLDEQYF,TGTGCCAGCAGTTTAGGGGGGACAGGCCTGGACGAGCAGTACTTC,15,TRBD1,.,TRBJ2-7,TRBV28
CASTSGVGSYSNQPQHF,TGTGCTAGCACCTCCGGGGTGGGTAGCTATAGCAATCAGCCCCAGCATTTT,17,.,.,TRBJ1-5,TRBV12-5
CASSYMGTSGEQYF,TGTGCCAGCAGTTACATGGGGACAAGCGGCGAGCAGTACTTC,14,.,.,TRBJ2-7,TRBV6-5
CASSTWTGSGETQYF,TGCGCCAGCAGCACCTGGACAGGGAGTGGGGAGACCCAGTACTTC,15,TRBD1,.,TRBJ2-5,TRBV5-1
CASSPGHGSGNTIYF,TGCGCCAGCAGCCCCGGACACGGCTCTGGAAACACCATATATTTT,15,.,.,TRBJ1-3,TRBV5-1
CASSAVGESPLHF,TGTGCCAGCAGTGCGGTCGGAGAATCACCCCTCCACTTT,13,.,.,TRBJ1-6,TRBV25-1
CASLAGARNGGYTF,TGTGCCAGCTTAGCAGGGGCCCGGAACGGAGGCTACACCTTC,14,.,.,TRBJ1-2,TRBV19
CASSGIHTGELFF,TGTGCCAGCAGCGGGATTCACACCGGGGAGCTGTTTTTT,13,.,.,TRBJ2-2,TRBV12-3/TRBV12-4
CASSPWTGFDGYTF,TGTGCCAGCAGCCCTTGGACAGGGTTTGATGGCTACACCTTC,14,TRBD1,.,TRBJ1-2,TRBV7-9